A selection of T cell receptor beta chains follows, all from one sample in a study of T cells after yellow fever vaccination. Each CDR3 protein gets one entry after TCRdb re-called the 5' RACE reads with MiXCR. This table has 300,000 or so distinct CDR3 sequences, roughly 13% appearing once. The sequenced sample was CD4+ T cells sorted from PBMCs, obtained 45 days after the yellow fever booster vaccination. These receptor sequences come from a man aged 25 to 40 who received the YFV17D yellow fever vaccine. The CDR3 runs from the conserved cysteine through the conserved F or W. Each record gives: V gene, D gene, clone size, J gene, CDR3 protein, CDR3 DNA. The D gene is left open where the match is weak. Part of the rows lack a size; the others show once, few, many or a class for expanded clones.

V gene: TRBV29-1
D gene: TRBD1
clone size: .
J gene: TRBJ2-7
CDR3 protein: CSVGTGTGSYEQYF
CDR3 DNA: TGCAGCGTGGGGACCGGGACAGGGTCCTACGAGCAGTACTTC

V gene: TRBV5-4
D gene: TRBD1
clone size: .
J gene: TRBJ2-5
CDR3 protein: CASGGQGSETQYF
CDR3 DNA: TGTGCCAGCGGTGGACAGGGGTCCGAGACCCAGTACTTC

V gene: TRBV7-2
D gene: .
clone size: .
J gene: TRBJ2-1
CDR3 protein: CASSLAGGGFNEQFF
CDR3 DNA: TGTGCCAGCAGCTTAGCGGGTGGAGGATTCAATGAGCAGTTCTTC

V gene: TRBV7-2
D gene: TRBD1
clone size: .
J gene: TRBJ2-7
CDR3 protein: CASSLRDSSYEQYF
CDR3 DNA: TGTGCCAGCAGCCTCCGGGACAGCTCCTACGAGCAGTACTTC

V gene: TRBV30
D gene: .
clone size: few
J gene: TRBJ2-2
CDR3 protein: CAWSEAGELFF
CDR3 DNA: TGTGCCTGGAGTGAAGCCGGGGAGCTGTTTTTT

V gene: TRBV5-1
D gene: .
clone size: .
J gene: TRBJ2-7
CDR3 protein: CASSLDGSVYEQYF
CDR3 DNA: TGCGCCAGCAGCTTGGATGGGTCAGTATACGAGCAGTACTTC

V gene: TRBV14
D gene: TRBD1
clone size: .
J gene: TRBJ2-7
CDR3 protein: CASSQIGTASYEQYF
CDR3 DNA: TGTGCCAGCAGCCAAATCGGGACAGCTTCCTACGAGCAGTACTTC

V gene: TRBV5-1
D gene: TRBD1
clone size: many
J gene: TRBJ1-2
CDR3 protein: CASSRGQGGGNYGYTF
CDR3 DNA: TGCGCCAGCAGCAGAGGACAGGGCGGAGGAAACTATGGCTACACCTTC

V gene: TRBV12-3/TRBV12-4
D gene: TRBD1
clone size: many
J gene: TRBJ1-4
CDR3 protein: CASSSGLTGIFGKLFF
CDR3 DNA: TGTGCCAGCAGTTCCGGGCTGACAGGGATTTTTGGAAAACTGTTTTTT

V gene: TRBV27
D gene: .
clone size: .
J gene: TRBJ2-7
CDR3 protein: CASRYEQYF
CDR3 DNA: TGTGCCAGCAGATACGAGCAGTACTTC

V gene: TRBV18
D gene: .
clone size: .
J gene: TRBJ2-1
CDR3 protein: CASSPTNYNEQFF
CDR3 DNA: TGTGCCAGCTCACCGACGAACTACAATGAGCAGTTCTTC

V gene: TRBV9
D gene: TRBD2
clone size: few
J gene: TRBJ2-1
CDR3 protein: CASSVGGGGSGPYNEQFF
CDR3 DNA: TGTGCCAGCAGCGTAGGTGGGGGGGGGAGTGGCCCCTACAATGAGCAGTTCTTC

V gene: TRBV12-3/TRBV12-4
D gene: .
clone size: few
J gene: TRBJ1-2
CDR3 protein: CASSLVIGADYGYTF
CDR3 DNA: TGTGCCAGCAGTTTAGTTATAGGGGCGGACTATGGCTACACCTTC

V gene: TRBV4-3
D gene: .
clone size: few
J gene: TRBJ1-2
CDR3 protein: CASSQDWVQGGYTF
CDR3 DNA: TGCGCCAGCAGCCAAGATTGGGTCCAGGGAGGCTACACCTTC

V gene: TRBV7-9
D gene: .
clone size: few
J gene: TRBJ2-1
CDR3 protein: CASSHNREIDDNEQFF
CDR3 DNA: TGTGCCAGCAGCCACAACAGGGAAATTGATGACAATGAGCAGTTCTTC

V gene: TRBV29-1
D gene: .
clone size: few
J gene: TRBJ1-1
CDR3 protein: CSVGATIQVF
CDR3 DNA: TGCAGCGTTGGGGCGACGATACAGGTCTTT

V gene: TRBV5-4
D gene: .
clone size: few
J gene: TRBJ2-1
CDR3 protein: CASSSQGRNEQFF
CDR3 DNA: TGTGCCAGCAGCTCGCAGGGGAGAAATGAGCAGTTCTTC

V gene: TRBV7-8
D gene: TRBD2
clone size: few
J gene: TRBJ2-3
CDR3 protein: CASSLADWTSGNTDTQYF
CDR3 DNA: TGTGCCAGCAGCTTAGCTGATTGGACTAGCGGGAACACAGATACGCAGTATTTT

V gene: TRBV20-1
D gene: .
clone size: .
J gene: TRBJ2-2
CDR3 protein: CSARDPGRGELFF
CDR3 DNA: TGCAGTGCTAGAGACCCGGGAAGAGGGGAGCTGTTTTTT

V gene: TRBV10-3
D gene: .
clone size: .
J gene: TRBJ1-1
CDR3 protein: CAIKTESNTEAFF
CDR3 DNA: TGTGCCATCAAAACCGAGTCGAACACTGAAGCTTTCTTT

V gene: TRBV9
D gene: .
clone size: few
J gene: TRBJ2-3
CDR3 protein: CASSATPAGLLSTDTQYF
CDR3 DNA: TGTGCCAGCAGCGCGACCCCAGCCGGACTTCTTAGCACAGATACGCAGTATTTT

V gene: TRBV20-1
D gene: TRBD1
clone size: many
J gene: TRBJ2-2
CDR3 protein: CSAEGQGAGTGELFF
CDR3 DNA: TGCAGTGCTGAGGGACAGGGGGCAGGTACCGGGGAGCTGTTTTTT